This T cell receptor beta chain originates from a study of blood T cell repertoires in COVID-19. Overall study context: Samples taken during acute and convalescent COVID-19 were collected in the United States, Italy and Spain. Sources were T cells, B-cell-depleted T cells, or PBMCs; the material itself was cDNA or gDNA.

This CDR3 region has 13 residues. V shed 8 bases and J 2 bases; nucleotides not matched to a gene: 3. Germline CDR1 and CDR2: GTSNPN and SVGIG (reference sequence). The authors' processing: Researchers report that nucleated cell counts were estimated from reference gene primer amplification. Only in-frame clones appear in the TCRdb table, and some are missing; sequencing was by immunoSEQ multiplex PCR. Clonal size and the V and J genes are those of that table, whereas D and trimming came from the DNA. The sample yields 110,000 or so clones, more than 70% seen once. V is TRBV30 and J is TRBJ2-1; the match to TRBD1 covers 10 bases. Sequencing was performed on peripheral blood. The receptor was derived from a woman aged 70 to 79 who had recovered from COVID-19. The CDR3 reads CATGTGAYNEQFF. CDR3 DNA: TGTGCCACCGGGACAGGGGCCTACAATGAGCAGTTCTTC.